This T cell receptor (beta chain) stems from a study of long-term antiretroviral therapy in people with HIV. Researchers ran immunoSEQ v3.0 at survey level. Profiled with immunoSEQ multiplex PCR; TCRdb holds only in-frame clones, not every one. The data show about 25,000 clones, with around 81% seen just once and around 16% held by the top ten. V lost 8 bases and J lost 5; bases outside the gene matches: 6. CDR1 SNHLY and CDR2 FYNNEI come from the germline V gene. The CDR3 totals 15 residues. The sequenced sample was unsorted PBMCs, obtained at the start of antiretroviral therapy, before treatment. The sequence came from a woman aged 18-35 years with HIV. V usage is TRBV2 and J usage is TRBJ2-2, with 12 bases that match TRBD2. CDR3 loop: CASVGLAGLTGELFF. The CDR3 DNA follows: TGTGCCAGCGTCGGACTAGCGGGGTTGACCGGGGAGCTGTTTTTT. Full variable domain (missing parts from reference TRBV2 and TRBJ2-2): EPEVTQTPSHQVTQMGQEVILRCVPISNHLYFYWYRQILGQKVEFLVSFYNNEISEKSEIFDDQFSVERPDGSNFTLKIRSTKLEDSAMYFCASVGLAGLTGELFFGEGSRLTVL.